This T cell receptor beta chain was captured by sequencing in a study of beta chain features in type 1 diabetes. Expressed TCRB transcripts got sequenced, as all isolated RNA was reverse transcribed. The table came from immunoSEQ multiplex PCR; TCRdb's copy has only in-frame clones and leaves some out. The data contain about 410,000 clones, 14% of them singletons. Points on this clone: The antigen is unknown.

This CDR3 has 17 residues. From germline, CDR1 is MGHDK and CDR2 SYGVNS. Trimming cost V 3 bases and J 5 bases; bases outside gene matches: 15. Study-wide points: Fewer insertions but more deletions were seen at VDJ junctions in type 1 diabetes patients.

The clonotype comes from a man younger than 40 in good health. The chain is built from TRBV25-1 and TRBJ2-5; 7 bases align to TRBD1. Input material: naive CD4+ T cells from blood. CDR3 coding DNA: TGTGCCAGCAGTGATACACTCGTCGGAACAGGGGTGGAGACCCAGTACTTC. It encodes CASSDTLVGTGVETQYF.